These 17 T cell receptor beta chains originate from one sample sequenced in a study of cytomegalovirus exposure and HLA in healthy donors. The PCR contained 60 Vbeta and 13 Jbeta primers. Assay used: immunoSEQ multiplex PCR; TCRdb lists only in-frame clones, some missing. The sample records around 170,000 clones, approximately 85% being singletons. The specimen was PBMCs. These receptors were obtained from a woman under 30 in good health and CMV-seronegative.

V and J are TRBV4-2 and TRBJ2-5; D unresolved. CDR3 length: 14 amino acids. The V gene's germline CDR1 is LGHNA and CDR2 YNFKEQ. The V gene lost 4 bases and the J gene lost 5 bases, with 14 bases spanning the gap. Here the CDR3 DNA reads TGTGCCAGCAGCCCCACATCCTGGTACGAGACCCAGTACTTC. As protein: CASSPTSWYETQYF.

V gene TRBV7-2 combines with J gene TRBJ2-7, with no clear D. Trimming removed 5 bases from V and 5 bases from J, with 7 bases in between. The CDR3 length is 11 residues. Germline-derived CDR1 and CDR2 are SGHTA and FQGNSA. CDR3 DNA: TGTGCCAGCAGCATGAACAACGAGCAGTACTTC. Protein product: CASSMNNEQYF.

The chain carries TRBV6-1 and TRBJ2-7; tentatively, D is TRBD1 (6 bases). Germline-derived CDR1 and CDR2 are MNHNS and SASEGT. This CDR3 is built from 15 residues. Trimming removed 2 bases from V and 0 bases from J, with 11 bases in between. Here the CDR3 DNA reads TGTGCCAGCAGTGAATACGACAGGTACTCCTACGAGCAGTACTTC. This sequence encodes CASSEYDRYSYEQYF.

The chain combines TRBV19 with TRBJ1-1; 11 nucleotides align to TRBD1. The ends lost 10 bases at V and 8 bases at J; junction bases unmatched: 6. Germline CDR1 reads LNHDA; CDR2 reads SQIVND (reference sequence). The CDR3 has 12 amino acids. The CDR3 here is CATEGQGGEAFF. The CDR3 DNA sequence: TGTGCCACCGAGGGACAGGGGGGAGAAGCTTTCTTT.

This chain links TRBV7-6 with TRBJ2-3, with 7 bases fitting TRBD2. V shed 7 bases and J 1 base; nucleotides not matched to a gene: 8. The length of the CDR3 is 15 residues. Germline CDR1 is SGHVS and CDR2 is FNYEAQ. For the CDR3, the DNA is TGTGCCAGCACCTCCCCGGGGGGTGGCACAGATACGCAGTATTTT. Protein: CASTSPGGGTDTQYF.

The chain uses TRBV9 and TRBJ2-2; 12 bases map to TRBD1. The V segment lost 3 bases and the J segment 2 bases; nucleotides outside the gene matches: 17. CDR1 and CDR2 from the germline V gene are SGDLS and YYNGEE. The CDR3 extends over 21 amino acids. The CDR3 here is CASSGDGRDRGPRPNTGELFF. CDR3 coding DNA: TGTGCCAGCAGCGGGGATGGCCGGGACAGGGGGCCGCGCCCCAACACCGGGGAGCTGTTTTTT. Combining the CDR3 with reference TRBV9 and TRBJ2-2 gives the whole variable domain DSGVTQTPKHLITATGQRVTLRCSPRSGDLSVYWYQQSLDQGLQFLIQYYNGEERAKGNILERFSAQQFPDLHSELNLSSLELGDSALYFCASSGDGRDRGPRPNTGELFFGEGSRLTVL.

This clone was seen just once. One junction end disagrees with the germline gene, perhaps due to a read error. This chain uses TRBV7-9 with TRBJ1-2; D is perhaps TRBD1 (5 bases). Germline CDR1 SEHNR, CDR2 FQNEAQ (reference sequence). The CDR3 has 13 residues. The CDR3: CSSSLGREAGYTF. CDR3 coding DNA: TGTTCCAGCAGCTTAGGCAGGGAGGCGGGCTACACCTTC.

The J gene is TRBJ2-1, the V gene TRBV27, with D maybe TRBD1 (6 bases). V lost 5 bases, J lost 2 bases, and 10 bases lay in between. The CDR3 extends over 14 amino acids. The germline CDR1 and CDR2 sequences are MNHEY and SMNVEV (reference sequence). CDR3 coding DNA: TGTGCCAGCAGTCAGGGGACCCCCTACAATGAGCAGTTCTTC. Protein product: CASSQGTPYNEQFF.

This clone was detected once. This chain uses TRBV28 with TRBJ1-3; D perhaps matches TRBD1 (6 bases). This CDR3 spans 20 amino acids. CDR1 is MDHEN, CDR2 SYDVKM, per germline. V was clipped by 2 bases and J by 2 bases, with 25 bases between them. This chain's CDR3 is CASSLPPGRGNSSPGNTIYF. In DNA form, the CDR3 reads TGTGCCAGCAGTTTACCCCCGGGCAGGGGAAATAGTTCCCCTGGAAACACCATATATTTT.

The V call is TRBV5-1, the J call TRBJ2-1, with TRBD2 identical over 11 bases. The CDR3 sequence is 15 residues long. V shed 1 base and J 12 bases; nucleotides not matched to a gene: 9. CDR1 is SGHRS and CDR2 is YFSETQ in the germline V gene. The CDR3 loop reads CASSLSLAGGGGQFF. Here the CDR3 DNA reads TGCGCCAGCAGCTTGTCTCTAGCGGGAGGTGGAGGGCAGTTCTTC.

V is TRBV5-1 and J is TRBJ1-2, with D possibly matching TRBD1 (5 bases). The CDR3 totals 14 residues. The V and J ends lost 5 bases and 6 bases respectively, with 17 bases between them. Germline V lookup: CDR1 SGHRS, CDR2 YFSETQ. The CDR3 coding sequence is TGCGCCAGCAGTCTGGAGAGTGCGGGGGATGGCTACACCTTC. Protein product: CASSLESAGDGYTF. Complete variable domain (other parts from reference TRBV5-1 and TRBJ1-2): KAGVTQTPRYLIKTRGQQVTLSCSPISGHRSVSWYQQTPGQGLQFLFEYFSETQRNKGNFPGRFSGRQFSNSRSEMNVSTLELGDSALYLCASSLESAGDGYTFGSGTRLTVV.

The chain combines TRBV11-3 with TRBJ2-7; D is perhaps TRBD2 (6 bases). This CDR3 is 14 amino acids long. Germline V gene lookup returns CDR1 SGHNT and CDR2 YENEEA. With 5 bases removed from V and 2 bases from J, the gap between germline ends came to 13 bases. CDR3: CASSPMAGPYEQYF. CDR3 sequence (DNA): TGTGCCAGCAGCCCGATGGCGGGGCCCTACGAGCAGTACTTC. Complete variable domain (other parts from reference TRBV11-3 and TRBJ2-7): EAGVVQSPRYKIIEKKQPVAFWCNPISGHNTLYWYLQNLGQGPELLIRYENEEAVDDSQLPKDRFSAERLKGVDSTLKIQPAELGDSAVYLCASSPMAGPYEQYFGPGTRLTVT.

The CDR3 DNA reads as TGTGCCAGCAGCCGGACGGGGTGGGGGACCCAGTACTTC. Its protein product is CASSRTGWGTQYF. This rearrangement joins TRBV7-2 to TRBJ2-5; D might be TRBD2 (5 bases). Germline V gene data show CDR1 as SGHTA and CDR2 as FQGNSA. The V end was cut by 5 bases, the J end by 7 bases, with 14 bases between. This CDR3 has 13 amino acids.

The chain employs TRBV6-5 and TRBJ2-1; D may be TRBD2 (6 bases). CDR1 is MNHEY, CDR2 SVGAGI, per germline. V lost 2 bases and J lost 8, with 10 bases in between. CDR3 length: 13 residues. The CDR3 here is CASSYGGWDEQFF. In nucleotides, the CDR3 is TGTGCCAGCAGTTACGGAGGGTGGGATGAGCAGTTCTTC.

The rearrangement links TRBV5-6 to TRBJ2-5; 13 bases align to TRBD2. V was clipped by 4 bases and J by 3 bases; unmatched bases: 6. The CDR3 length is 16 residues. Germline-derived CDR1 and CDR2 are SGHDT and YYEEEE. The CDR3 DNA is TGTGCCAGCAGCAAACGGACTAGCGGGGGAAAAGAGACCCAGTACTTC. Its protein is CASSKRTSGGKETQYF. The full variable domain, in which reference TRBV5-6 and TRBJ2-5 provide the parts outside the CDR3, is DAGVTQSPTHLIKTRGQQVTLRCSPKSGHDTVSWYQQALGQGPQFIFQYYEEEERQRGNFPDRFSGHQFPNYSSELNVNALLLGDSALYLCASSKRTSGGKETQYFGPGTRLLVL.

This clone was seen more than once but under ten times. This rearrangement joins TRBV2 to TRBJ2-7, with TRBD2 as a possible D gene (7 bases). Germline V gene lookup returns CDR1 SNHLY and CDR2 FYNNEI. CDR3 length equals 15 residues. The germline V and J ends were trimmed by 6 bases and 3 bases, with 18 bases remaining between them. CDR3 residues: CASSVLGGQVYEQYF. Here the CDR3 DNA reads TGTGCCAGCAGCGTTTTGGGGGGGCAAGTCTACGAGCAGTACTTC.

The V gene is TRBV5-1, the J gene TRBJ1-3; 7 bases are a match to TRBD1. Trimming cost V 4 bases and J 2 bases; bases outside gene matches: 6. Germline V CDR1 and CDR2: SGHRS, YFSETQ. The CDR3 is made up of 15 amino acids. The CDR3 loop is CASSVGGQAGNTIYF. The CDR3 nucleotides read TGCGCCAGCAGCGTAGGGGGCCAAGCTGGAAACACCATATATTTT.